This entry lists 24 T cell receptor beta chains sequenced from one sample in a study of long-term antiretroviral therapy in people with HIV. Sequencing relied on immunoSEQ assay v3.0, run at survey level. Measured with immunoSEQ multiplex PCR; TCRdb has only the in-frame clones, and not every one. Among under 20,000 clones listed, 80% were seen once. This specimen was unsorted PBMCs, taken 0.1 years before starting antiretroviral therapy. Every receptor here comes from a man younger than 35 with HIV.

In its sample, this clone was seen a few times. The chain uses TRBV1 and TRBJ1-5. TRBV1 is reported as a pseudogene. The CDR3 consists of 12 residues. This CDR3 reads CTSSQERGFLDF. The CDR3, as DNA: TGCACCAGCAGCCAAGAACGGGGGTTCTTGGATTTT.

In this sample, this clone turned up once. The chain combines TRBV5-1 with TRBJ2-3; 7 bases line up with TRBD2. CDR1 and CDR2 (germline): SGHRS, YFSETQ. The CDR3 loop spans 15 amino acids. V lost 0 bases and J lost 1; bases outside the gene matches: 2. The CDR3 DNA sequence: TGCGCCAGCAGCTTGGGTGCGGGGGGCACAGATACGCAGTATTTT. This sequence encodes CASSLGAGGTDTQYF.

The J gene is TRBJ2-7, the V gene TRBV13; 9 nucleotides agree with TRBD1. Germline values: CDR1 PRHDT, CDR2 FYEKMQ (reference sequence). The ends lost 6 bases at V and 11 bases at J; junction bases unmatched: 14. CDR3 length equals 14 residues. CDR3 amino acids: CASSQPGQGSGKYF. The CDR3 DNA reads as TGTGCCAGCAGTCAGCCGGGACAGGGATCGGGGAAGTACTTC.

J is TRBJ2-7 and V is TRBV7-3; the match to TRBD2 covers 8 bases. CDR3 length equals 15 residues. Germline CDR1 is SGHTA and CDR2 is FQGTGA. Losses at the gene ends were 1 base for V and 2 bases for J; bases not matched to a gene: 4. The CDR3 nucleotides read TGTGCCAGCAGCTTAATCTCGGGGGGGACCTACGAGCAGTACTTC. Translation gives CASSLISGGTYEQYF.

The chain couples TRBV5-5 to TRBJ2-3; no firm D call. This CDR3 is built from 15 residues. Deletions cut 0 bases from V and 0 bases from J, with 8 bases between. Germline CDR1 SGHKS, CDR2 YYEKEE (reference sequence). CDR3: CASSLDRPSTDTQYF. The CDR3 DNA reads TGTGCCAGCAGCTTGGACCGTCCTAGCACAGATACGCAGTATTTT.

This sequence joins TRBV9 and TRBJ2-7, with D perhaps matching TRBD1 (6 bases). Trimming took off 2 bases at V and 0 bases at J, with 9 bases between the two ends. Germline assignment: CDR1 SGDLS and CDR2 YYNGEE. CDR3 length: 14 amino acids. CDR3 loop: CASSVYRVSYEQYF. CDR3 coding DNA: TGTGCCAGCAGCGTTTACAGGGTCTCCTACGAGCAGTACTTC.

The V call is TRBV4-3, the J call TRBJ2-1, with 11 bases aligning to TRBD2. Trimming cost V 0 bases and J 8 bases; bases outside gene matches: 12. The length of the CDR3 is 18 residues. CDR1 is LGHNA and CDR2 is YSLEER in the germline V gene. The CDR3 bases are TGCGCCAGCAGCCAAGATTCCCCCCTAGCGGGGGGAAGCGATGAGCAGTTCTTC. Its translation: CASSQDSPLAGGSDEQFF.

Sample share makes this clone medium-sized (0.01 to 0.1%). J is TRBJ2-7 and V is TRBV9; 16 nucleotides align to TRBD2. From germline, CDR1 is SGDLS and CDR2 YYNGEE. Trimming cost V 3 bases and J 5 bases; bases outside gene matches: 14. CDR3 length: 19 residues. The DNA of the CDR3 is TGTGCCAGCAGCGGAGAAACTACCGGGACTAGCGGGAGGGCCCACGAGCAGTACTTC. Protein sequence: CASSGETTGTSGRAHEQYF.

The chain uses TRBV5-6 and TRBJ2-3; TRBD2 agrees at 9 bases. The CDR3 covers 17 residues. In germline, CDR1 is SGHDT, CDR2 YYEEEE. With 5 bases clipped from V and 3 bases from J, the junction kept 13 bases outside the gene matches. CDR3 nucleotides: TGTGCCAGCAGATCTATAGCGGGGGTGGCCTGGACAGATACGCAGTATTTT. It specifies CASRSIAGVAWTDTQYF.

V gene TRBV5-1 combines with J gene TRBJ1-1; D gene unclear. V was clipped by 0 bases and J by 4 bases, with 10 bases between them. Germline-derived CDR1 and CDR2 are SGHRS and YFSETQ. This CDR3 is built from 14 residues. This CDR3 is CASSLGPGSTEAFF. The CDR3 DNA reads as TGCGCCAGCAGCTTGGGTCCGGGCTCCACTGAAGCTTTCTTT.

By sample fraction, this clone is medium-sized. The chain has TRBV18 and TRBJ2-7, with D perhaps matching TRBD1 (5 bases). Germline-derived CDR1 and CDR2 are KGHSH and LQKENI. The CDR3 is 15 amino acids. The V and J ends lost 5 bases and 2 bases respectively, with 16 bases between them. The CDR3 here is CASSEDSADAYEQYF. The CDR3 DNA follows: TGTGCCAGCTCAGAAGACAGCGCAGACGCCTACGAGCAGTACTTC.

The V call is TRBV18, the J call TRBJ2-7; TRBD1 is a possible D gene (5 bases). This CDR3 has 13 residues. CDR1 is KGHSH and CDR2 is LQKENI in the germline V gene. V gave up 4 bases and J gave up 7 bases, with 14 bases separating them. This chain's CDR3 is CASSRGYSPEQYF. The CDR3, as DNA: TGTGCCAGCTCACGGGGCTACTCTCCGGAGCAGTACTTC.

J is TRBJ2-5 and V is TRBV5-8; D may be TRBD1 (6 bases). Germline CDR1 and CDR2: SGHTS and YDEGEE. V was pared by 0 bases and J by 0 bases, with 15 bases between. The CDR3 contains 17 residues. The CDR3 protein is CASSLGGQPSYQETQYF. CDR3 bases: TGTGCCAGCAGCTTGGGTGGACAGCCTTCGTACCAAGAGACCCAGTACTTC.

The table lists this clone with a count of one. V is TRBV6-1 and J is TRBJ1-1; 7 positions agree with TRBD1. Germline CDR1 MNHNS, CDR2 SASEGT. CDR3 length: 12 amino acids. V lost 5 bases to trimming and J lost 8 bases; unmatched junction nucleotides: 5. The CDR3 coding sequence is TGTGCCAGCAGTCCAACAGGGGCCGAAGCTTTCTTT. Translated, it gives CASSPTGAEAFF.

The chain has TRBV9 and TRBJ2-7, with D unresolved. The V end lost 1 base, the J end lost 8 bases, and 16 bases lay between the germline ends. The CDR3 spans 14 residues. Per the germline V gene, CDR1 is SGDLS and CDR2 is YYNGEE. The CDR3 here is CASSVTDGQNKQYF. The CDR3 DNA follows: TGTGCCAGCAGCGTAACCGACGGGCAGAACAAGCAGTACTTC.

V usage is TRBV4-3 and J usage is TRBJ2-7; a possible D gene is TRBD1 (6 bases). Trimming removed 0 bases from V and 7 bases from J, with 16 bases in between. Germline loops: CDR1 LGHNA, CDR2 YSLEER. The CDR3 loop spans 15 amino acids. The DNA of the CDR3 is TGCGCCAGCAGCCAAGATCCCAGGGGCCCAGGGGAGCAGTACTTC. This sequence encodes CASSQDPRGPGEQYF.

This clone turned up a few times. The CDR3 region is CASKQQGLGYGYTF. CDR3 sequence (DNA): TGTGCCAGTAAACAGCAGGGTCTTGGCTATGGCTACACCTTC. This chain joins TRBV27 and TRBJ1-2, with D maybe TRBD1 (5 bases). Germline lookup yields CDR1 MNHEY and CDR2 SMNVEV (reference sequence). There are 14 residues in the CDR3. V dropped 9 bases and J dropped 4 bases, with 18 bases sitting between them.

This chain's CDR3 is CASSQERSVAGAYEQYF. CDR3 in DNA: TGCGCCAGCAGCCAAGAAAGGTCCGTGGCAGGGGCCTACGAGCAGTACTTC. The genes are TRBV4-3 and TRBJ2-7, with TRBD1 as a possible D gene (6 bases). V was clipped by 0 bases and J by 2 bases, with 17 bases between them. CDR1 and CDR2 from the germline V gene are LGHNA and YSLEER. This CDR3 comprises 17 residues.

The rearrangement uses TRBV7-2 and TRBJ1-4, with D perhaps TRBD1 (6 bases). Germline V lookup: CDR1 SGHTA, CDR2 FQGNSA. The V and J ends lost 3 bases and 2 bases respectively, with 10 bases between them. This CDR3 is built from 15 residues. CDR3 protein: CASSFFTGTNEKLFF. The DNA for the CDR3 is TGTGCCAGCAGCTTTTTCACAGGGACTAATGAAAAACTGTTTTTT.

The chain employs TRBV30 and TRBJ2-5; the match to TRBD1 covers 7 bases. The CDR3 totals 14 residues. Trimming removed 3 bases from V and 1 base from J; junction bases left unmatched: 5. Germline loops: CDR1 GTSNPN, CDR2 SVGIG (reference sequence). CDR3 amino acids: CAWRSQGVQETQYF. The DNA for the CDR3 is TGTGCCTGGAGAAGTCAGGGGGTCCAAGAGACCCAGTACTTC. Complete variable domain (other parts from reference TRBV30 and TRBJ2-5): SQTIHQWPATLVQPVGSPLSLECTVEGTSNPNLYWYRQAAGRGLQLLFYSVGIGQISSEVPQNLSASRPQDRQFILSSKKLLLSDSGFYLCAWRSQGVQETQYFGPGTRLLVL.

There are a few counts of this clone. The chain carries TRBV4-1 and TRBJ1-6; D remains unclear. CDR1 and CDR2 from the germline V gene are MGHRA and YSYEKL. The V and J ends lost 2 bases and 7 bases respectively, with 9 bases between them. This CDR3 spans 14 amino acids. The DNA of the CDR3 is TGCGCCAGCAGCCAACCCCAGCAGAATTCACCCCTCCACTTT. It codes for CASSQPQQNSPLHF.

The rearrangement joins TRBV11-2 to TRBJ2-1; 10 bases agree with TRBD2. The CDR3 covers 16 residues. The ends lost 1 base at V and 3 bases at J; junction bases unmatched: 3. The V gene's germline CDR1 is SGHAT and CDR2 FQNNGV. The CDR3 sequence is CASSLGPSGSYNEQFF. The CDR3 coding sequence is TGTGCCAGCAGCTTAGGTCCTAGCGGGAGCTACAATGAGCAGTTCTTC.

V usage is TRBV5-6 and J usage is TRBJ1-4; TRBD1 is a possible D gene (5 bases). This CDR3 has 13 residues. Germline assignment: CDR1 SGHDT and CDR2 YYEEEE. V was clipped by 4 bases and J by 6 bases, with 10 bases between them. CDR3 nucleotides: TGTGCCAGCAGCAAGCAGGGTTATGAAAAACTGTTTTTT. It codes for CASSKQGYEKLFF.

The J gene is TRBJ1-4, the V gene TRBV7-9; D is possibly TRBD1 (6 bases). The CDR3 length is 16 residues. Trimming stripped 4 bases from V and 4 bases from J, with 16 bases between. CDR1 and CDR2 from the germline V gene are SEHNR and FQNEAQ (reference sequence). CDR3 coding DNA: TGTGCCAGCAGCTCACCCCTACAGGGACTTAATGAAAAACTGTTTTTT. Translated: CASSSPLQGLNEKLFF.